The rows below give T cell receptor beta chains drawn from one sample of a study of CXCR3-negative and CXCR3-positive naive CD8 T cells. TCRdb reprocessed the 5' RACE reads and stores each CDR3 protein as one record, lacking DNA. The sample is made up of tens of thousands of distinct CDR3 sequences, and the top ten hold 0.5% to 0.6% of it. The sequenced sample consisted of naive CXCR3+ CD8+ T cells from blood. The receptors were gathered from a human donor in good health. Some clones in this sample may be carry-over from other donors' samples. Each CDR3 is given with its conserved first and last residue.

V gene	J gene	CDR3 protein
TRBV6-5	TRBJ2-7	CASSYFGGADEQYF
TRBV7-2	TRBJ1-6	CASSLLPMSNSPLHF
TRBV29-1	TRBJ1-2	CSVARTGYGYTF
TRBV4-3	TRBJ2-1	CASSRTGGSYNEQFF
TRBV29-1	TRBJ2-1	CSVELGRGHSYNEQFF
TRBV7-9	TRBJ2-5	CASSFRGPQETQYF
TRBV27	TRBJ1-1	CASSLPGGEAFF
TRBV7-9	TRBJ2-7	CASSVTNNYEQYF
TRBV3-1	TRBJ2-4	CASSQDGAGQTKNIQYF
TRBV29-1	TRBJ1-2	CSVEGRQGISGYTF
TRBV29-1	TRBJ1-1	CSSSKGAEAFF
TRBV28	TRBJ2-5	CASSFLQDQETQYF
TRBV7-9	TRBJ2-5	CASSADRVQETQYF
TRBV5-5	TRBJ2-5	CASSFSGLADPPGETQYF
TRBV7-9	TRBJ2-5	CASRRPGVGETQYF
TRBV29-1	TRBJ1-1	CSVVAEMNTEAFF
TRBV6-6	TRBJ2-3	CASGVTGGSDTQYF
TRBV20-1	TRBJ1-4	CSAREEGDREKLFF